The T cell receptor (beta chain) under discussion was sequenced for a study of blood T cell repertoires in COVID-19. Living in 20 to 30 US areas, the participants were between roughly 18 and 90 years of age. Original methodology: Amplification of reference gene primers provided the estimated nucleated cell counts. Assay: immunoSEQ multiplex PCR; the TCRdb copy retains only in-frame clones and omits some. V, J and clone size are taken as reported in that table, and D and trimming were inferred from the DNA itself. The top ten clones hold 2% to 2.5% of a sample with 300,000 to 500,000 clones, over 75% of them seen once. This CDR3 has 17 residues. The germline V and J ends were trimmed by 5 bases and 1 base, with 15 bases remaining between them. Germline-derived CDR1 and CDR2 are MNHNY and SVGAGI (reference sequence).

The receptor comes from a woman between 35 and 50 years old with acute COVID-19. The chain carries TRBV6-6 and TRBJ1-6; D unresolved. The sequenced sample consisted of PBMCs or T cells enriched from blood (not recorded which). The CDR3 region has the DNA TGTGCCAGCAGTCCAGGACCGGGAAGTTCCTATAATTCACCCCTCCACTTT. Translation: CASSPGPGSSYNSPLHF.